This T cell receptor beta chain was recovered during a study of OX40 agonist ivuxolimab in advanced cancers. Background for the entire study: Ivuxolimab was an agonistic, fully human IgG2 monoclonal antibody directed against OX40 (CD134), a costimulatory receptor. Intravenous ivuxolimab was administered to patients every 2 weeks at six dose levels: 0.01, 0.1, 0.3, 1.5, 3 and 10 mg/kg. Among the approximately 54 dose-escalation patients, some 19 had hepatocellular carcinoma, 15 or so melanoma, 9 renal cell carcinoma and 9 head and neck cancer. The dose-escalation cohort was about 83% male with a mean age of about 58 years, ranging from roughly 20 to 85. Prior anti-PD-1, anti-PD-L1 or anti-CTLA-4 therapy was permitted, and about 40% of dose-escalation patients had received checkpoint inhibitors. Partial responses occurred in three dose-escalation patients, of whom one had hepatocellular carcinoma and two had cutaneous melanoma. Peripheral TCRbeta sequencing was intended to test whether TCR sequence diversity was altered and clonal T-cell expansion was caused by ivuxolimab. The paper reports the monotherapy dose-escalation portion (N of about 51 patients) of the phase I ivuxolimab trial.

The study at large found these results: Antigen specificity was not determined for the clonally expanded peripheral T cells. On average, CD8+ T cells showed more expanded clones than CD4+ T cells after ivuxolimab. Partial responders in the 0.1-3.0 mg/kg groups had among the lowest normalized peripheral clonal expansion, especially among CD8+ T cells. Clonal expansion of both CD4+ and CD8+ blood T cells was observed from baseline to week 6 at doses 0.1 to 3.0 mg/kg. Low levels of normalized T-cell clonal expansion were also seen in some patients who did not respond.

As concerns this clone: Its recognized antigen is unknown. No qualities accompany the bases; no much larger clone lies one base away.

The trial excluded patients who had a history of autoimmune disease or who were on systemic immunosuppression. In every dose cohort, peripheral blood was drawn for TCR sequencing at baseline, cycle 4 day 1, and cycle 7 day 1. Samples were obtained from an open-label, multicenter, first-in-human phase I dose-escalation trial of ivuxolimab. The trial enrolled adults with locally advanced or metastatic head and neck squamous cell, hepatocellular, melanoma or renal cell carcinoma. Before TCR sequencing, CD4+ and CD8+ T cells were separately sorted from peripheral blood. From a lookup of the germline V gene, CDR1 and CDR2 are WSHSY and SAAADI. From the cysteine up to the phenylalanine, the CDR3 has a length of 16 residues. The kept DNA is CDR3 alone, 48 bases in frame from the first base. Between the V and J ends, shortened by 3 bases and 0 bases respectively, the junction contains 11 bases. For sequencing of the TCRbeta CDR3 region, genomic DNA was extracted from the sorted cells. The immunoSEQ Assay was used for sequencing of TCRbeta CDR3 regions. TCRdb obtained this table from immuneACCESS and retained in-frame rearrangements with V and J assigned. These tables miss some clones; where compared with another copy, unresolved V genes account for less than half of the shortfall, and the remainder is unexplained. Across this sample there are about 59,000 clones, with about 87% seen only once. The ten largest clones capture about 5.1% of the sample.

The sequence links TRBV10-2 to TRBJ2-2; no D gene is confidently identified. The material was CD4+ or CD8+ T cells sorted from blood, obtained in a trial of the OX40 agonist ivuxolimab. The receptor comes from an adult with an advanced solid tumor such as melanoma, head and neck, liver or kidney cancer. The CDR3 protein is CASSDWAAPNTGELFF. The sequenced DNA: TGCGCCAGCAGTGATTGGGCAGCACCGAACACCGGGGAGCTGTTTTTT.